There are a few counts of the clone carrying this T cell receptor (beta chain). No antigen is known for it. This sample stems from a study of shared clonotypes between healthy human individuals. V lost 6 bases and J 1 base, leaving 13 bases between the germline ends. CDR1 is MNHEY and CDR2 is SVGAGI in the germline V gene. This CDR3 is built from 15 residues. Produced via immunoSEQ multiplex PCR; TCRdb's table is partial and in-frame only. The sample shows over 850,000 clones, approximately 80% of them seen only once. Study results and caveats: Several donors showed sharing of about 4.8% of naive CD4 clonotypes.

The specimen sequenced was memory CD4+ T cells from PBMCs. Subset meaning: CD45RA-negative fraction. This sequence joins TRBV6-5 and TRBJ2-4; either TRBD1 or TRBD2 may supply D (5 bases each). The receptor was isolated from a man between 18 and 35 years old in good health. Some clones in this sample may be carry-over from other donors' samples. DNA of the CDR3: TGTGCCAGCAGCTCCGGATGGGGGGCCAAAAACATTCAGTACTTC. Protein sequence: CASSSGWGAKNIQYF.